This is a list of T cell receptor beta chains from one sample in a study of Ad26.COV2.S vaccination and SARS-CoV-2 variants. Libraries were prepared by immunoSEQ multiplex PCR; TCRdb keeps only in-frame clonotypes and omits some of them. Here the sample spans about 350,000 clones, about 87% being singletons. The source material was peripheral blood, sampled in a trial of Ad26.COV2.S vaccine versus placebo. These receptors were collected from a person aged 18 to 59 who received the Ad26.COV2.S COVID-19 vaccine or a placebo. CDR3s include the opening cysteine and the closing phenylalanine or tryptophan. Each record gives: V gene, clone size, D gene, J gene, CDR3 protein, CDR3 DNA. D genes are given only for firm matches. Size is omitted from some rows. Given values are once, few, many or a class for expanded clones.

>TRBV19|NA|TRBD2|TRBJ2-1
CASTEKGGGEQFF
TGTGCCAGTACCGAAAAAGGCGGGGGAGAGCAGTTCTTC
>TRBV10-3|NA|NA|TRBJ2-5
CAMARQGREETQYF
TGTGCCATGGCAAGGCAGGGGCGGGAGGAGACCCAGTACTTC
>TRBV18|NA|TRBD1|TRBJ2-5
CASSPGQGVETQYF
TGTGCCAGCTCACCGGGACAGGGAGTGGAGACCCAGTACTTC
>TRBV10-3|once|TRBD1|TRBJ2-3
CAINSGTGDTQYF
TGTGCCATCAATTCCGGGACAGGTGATACGCAGTATTTT
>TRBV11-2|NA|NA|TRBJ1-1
CASSLVGGSMNTEAFF
TGTGCCAGCAGCTTAGTAGGGGGATCCATGAACACTGAAGCTTTCTTT
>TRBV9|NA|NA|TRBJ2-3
CASSTRENTQYF
TGTGCCAGCAGCACTCGCGAAAATACGCAGTATTTT
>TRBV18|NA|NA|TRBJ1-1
CASSTTGDTEAFF
TGTGCCAGCTCGACGACGGGAGACACTGAAGCTTTCTTT
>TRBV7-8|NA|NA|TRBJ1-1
CASSPGFTEAFF
TGTGCCAGCAGCCCCGGCTTCACTGAAGCTTTCTTT
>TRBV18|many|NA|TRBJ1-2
CASSPPVHDYGYTF
TGTGCCAGCTCACCACCGGTACACGACTATGGCTACACCTTC
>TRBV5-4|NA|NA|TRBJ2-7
CASSFQGSRVFYEQYF
TGTGCCAGCAGCTTCCAGGGCTCTAGGGTCTTTTACGAGCAGTACTTC
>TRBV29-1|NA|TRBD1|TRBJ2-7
CSVDDRGMGYEQYF
TGCAGCGTTGATGACAGGGGAATGGGCTACGAGCAGTACTTC
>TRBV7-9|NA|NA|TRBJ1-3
CASSLAARNTIYF
TGTGCCAGCAGCTTAGCCGCTAGAAACACCATATATTTT
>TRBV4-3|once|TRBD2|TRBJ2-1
CASSQVGGGALEQFF
TGCGCCAGCAGCCAAGTAGGCGGGGGGGCTTTGGAGCAGTTCTTC
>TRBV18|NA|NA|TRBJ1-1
CASSPSENEAFF
TGTGCCAGCTCACCATCAGAGAATGAAGCTTTCTTT